Sequencing of this T cell receptor (beta chain) was carried out in a study of blood T cells in healthy people across ages. This clonotype was seen ten or more times. Its specificity is not known. J gave up 8 bases and V 5 bases, and 11 bases lay outside the gene matches. CDR3 length: 15 residues. Germline lookup yields CDR1 SGHTA and CDR2 FQGNSA. Findings and limits, study-wide: Long-lived donors had more naive CD4+ cells and higher diversity than aged donors.

Per individual sample, total RNA of at least 6 micrograms was extracted. Sample-barcoded 5' priming and a J-beta primer mix drove a second PCR of about 6 to 12 cycles. TCRdb re-analysed the 5' RACE reads in MiXCR, keeping a single row per CDR3 protein. The sample lists approximately 770,000 distinct CDR3 sequences; more than 45% were seen once. This chain connects TRBV7-2 to TRBJ2-1; TRBD1 matches at 8 bases. The material sequenced was blood. The clonotype was recovered from a young man in good health. CDR3 residues: CASSPNPGQDYEQFF. In nucleotides, the CDR3 is TGTGCCAGCAGCCCGAATCCGGGACAGGACTATGAGCAGTTCTTC.